In this sample, the clone carrying this TCR beta chain turned up a few times. The data were taken from a study of blood T cell repertoires in COVID-19. This CDR3 has 14 amino acids. Germline lookup yields CDR1 SGHVS and CDR2 FQNEAQ. V gave up 4 bases and J gave up 10 bases, with 16 bases separating them. Only in-frame clones appear in the TCRdb table, and some are missing; sequencing was by immunoSEQ multiplex PCR. The sample shows some 420,000 clones, 75% to 90% of them seen only once. J is TRBJ1-4 and V is TRBV7-8; possibly TRBD1 for D (5 bases). Sequences were obtained from PBMCs or T cells enriched from blood (not recorded which). This receptor was taken from a young man who had recovered from COVID-19. CDR3 loop: CASSSAPQGGKLFF. CDR3 in DNA: TGTGCCAGCAGCTCCGCCCCGCAGGGTGGAAAACTGTTTTTT.